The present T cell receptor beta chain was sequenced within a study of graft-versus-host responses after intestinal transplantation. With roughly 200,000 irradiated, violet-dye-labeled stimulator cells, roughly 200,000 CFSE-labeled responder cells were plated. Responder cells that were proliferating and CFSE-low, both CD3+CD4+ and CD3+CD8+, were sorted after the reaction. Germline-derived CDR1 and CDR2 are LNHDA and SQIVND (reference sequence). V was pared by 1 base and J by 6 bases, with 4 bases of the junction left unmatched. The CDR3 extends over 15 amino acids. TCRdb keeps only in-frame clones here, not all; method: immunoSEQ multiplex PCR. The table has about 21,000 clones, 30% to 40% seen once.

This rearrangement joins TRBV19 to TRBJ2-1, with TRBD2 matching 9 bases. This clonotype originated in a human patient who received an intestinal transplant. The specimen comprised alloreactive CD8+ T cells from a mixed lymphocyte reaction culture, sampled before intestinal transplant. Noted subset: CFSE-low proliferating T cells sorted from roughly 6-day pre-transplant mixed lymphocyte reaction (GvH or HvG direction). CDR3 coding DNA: TGTGCCAGTAGTATAGTAGCGGGGGCATCCAATGAGCAGTTCTTC. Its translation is CASSIVAGASNEQFF.